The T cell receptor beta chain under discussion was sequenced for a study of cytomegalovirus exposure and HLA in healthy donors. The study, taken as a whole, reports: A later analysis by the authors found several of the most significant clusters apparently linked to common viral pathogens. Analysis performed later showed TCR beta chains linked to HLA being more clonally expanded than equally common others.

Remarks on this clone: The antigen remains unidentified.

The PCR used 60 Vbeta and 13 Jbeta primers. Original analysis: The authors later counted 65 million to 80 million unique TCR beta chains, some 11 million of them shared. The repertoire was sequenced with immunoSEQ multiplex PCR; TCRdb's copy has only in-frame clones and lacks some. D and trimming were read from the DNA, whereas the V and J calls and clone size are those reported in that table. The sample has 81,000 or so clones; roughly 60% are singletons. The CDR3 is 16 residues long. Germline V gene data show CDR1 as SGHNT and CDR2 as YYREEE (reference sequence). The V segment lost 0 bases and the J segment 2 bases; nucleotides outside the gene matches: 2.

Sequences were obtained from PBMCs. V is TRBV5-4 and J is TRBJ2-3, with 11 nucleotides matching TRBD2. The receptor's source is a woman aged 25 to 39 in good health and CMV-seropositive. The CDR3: CASSLGLAGHTDTQYF. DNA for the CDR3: TGTGCCAGCAGCTTGGGACTAGCGGGGCACACAGATACGCAGTATTTT.